The 5 T cell receptor beta chains in this list originate from one sample, sequenced in a study of identical twins. Using its own MiXCR run on the 5' RACE reads, TCRdb lists one record per CDR3 protein. The data show approximately 620,000 distinct CDR3 sequences, 8.6% seen once. These same data were also listed under a study on yellow fever vaccine responses in identical twins.

Material: PBMCs. The receptors derive from a young woman in good health.

In its sample, this clonotype was seen a few times. The chain is built from TRBV18 and TRBJ2-2; D is tentatively TRBD1 or TRBD2 (5 bases each). From germline, CDR1 is KGHSH and CDR2 LQKENI. The CDR3 is 16 amino acids. V dropped 2 bases and J dropped 0 bases, with 10 bases sitting between them. The DNA for the CDR3 is TGTGCCAGCTCACCATGGCAGGGACCGAACACCGGGGAGCTGTTTTTT. Encoded protein: CASSPWQGPNTGELFF.

About this clonotype: This may come from a read error, since a much larger clone is one base off. The chain combines TRBV7-4 with TRBJ2-7; the D is unclear. The CDR3 sequence is 14 residues long. Germline CDR1 and CDR2: SGHVT and SQSDAQ. CDR3: CASSGRHFTYERYF. The DNA for the CDR3 is TGTGCCAGCAGCGGACGCCACTTCACCTACGAGCGGTACTTC.

This clonotype was seen ten or more times. The chain employs TRBV7-2 and TRBJ2-1; D is unclear. The CDR3 loop spans 11 amino acids. The V and J ends lost 5 bases and 10 bases respectively, with 9 bases between them. The germline gives CDR1 SGHTA, CDR2 FQGNSA. The CDR3 is CASSESPEQFF. CDR3 coding DNA: TGTGCCAGCAGCGAGTCCCCCGAGCAGTTCTTC.

The chain uses TRBV29-1 and TRBJ1-2; D perhaps matches TRBD1 (6 bases). From germline, CDR1 is SQVTM and CDR2 ANQGSEA. The CDR3 has 13 amino acids. Between the trimmed V and J ends, which lost 3 bases and 4 bases, there was a span of 12 bases. CDR3 region: CSVDRGPTYGYTF. In DNA, the CDR3 is TGCAGCGTTGACAGGGGCCCTACCTATGGCTACACCTTC.

This clonotype was seen many times. Here the CDR3 DNA reads TGTGCCATCAGTGCAGGGAACAATCAGCCCCAGCATTTT. Its translation: CAISAGNNQPQHF. The chain couples TRBV10-3 to TRBJ1-5; a weak D match, TRBD1 (5 bases). The germline gives CDR1 ENHRY, CDR2 SYGVKD. The CDR3 totals 13 residues. The ends were cut back, 4 bases at V and 3 bases at J, with 7 bases in the middle.